The clone carrying this T cell receptor beta chain was seen repeatedly, ten times or more. Antigen specificity is unknown. The source of the sample is a study of naive and memory T cell subsets. Regarding the study as a whole: Over 95% of naive TCR sequences appeared only once after error correction, unlike memory subsets. Especially in CD8 cells, naive repertoires contained a few larger clonotypes, possibly CD45RA-re-expressing memory cells. Gini index rose across naive, CM, EM and EMRA in CD4 and CD8.

The beta constant-region primer was an equimolar mix of two oligonucleotides covering TRBC1 and TRBC2. Four rounds of PCR amplified the ligated cDNA using nested alpha and beta constant-region primers plus SP2. TCRdb redid the calling of the UMI-ligation and nested PCR reads with MiXCR, one entry per CDR3 protein. The sample shows some 82,000 distinct CDR3 sequences, 10% to 12% of them seen only once. This CDR3 spans 14 amino acids. The V and J ends lost 1 base and 6 bases, in that order; junction bases with no gene match: 4. Per germline, CDR1 KGHDR and CDR2 SFDVKD. CMV status came from CD4+ T cell IFNgamma after overnight CMV lysate stimulation of fresh PBMCs.

The V gene is TRBV24-1, the J gene TRBJ2-5, with 7 bases identical to TRBD1. This receptor was obtained from a human donor in good health. The sample taken for sequencing was naive CD4+ T cells from blood. CDR3 DNA sequence: TGTGCCACCAGTGATTTTCACAGGGGTCAGACCCAGTACTTC. Translating it yields CATSDFHRGQTQYF.